These 26 T cell receptor beta chains share one sample of origin, sequenced in a study of response to subunit inactivated influenza vaccine. TCRdb reanalysed the RT-PCR reads using MiXCR and keeps one entry per CDR3 protein. The sample yields hundreds of thousands of distinct CDR3 sequences, roughly 22% seen once. The sequencing used PBMCs from blood, collected approximately 22 months after vaccination. Every receptor here comes from a man between 45 and 75 years old who received an inactivated influenza vaccine.

A few counts support this clonotype. The chain couples TRBV4-3 to TRBJ2-4, with D perhaps TRBD1 or TRBD2 (7 bases each). This CDR3 is built from 15 residues. The V and J ends lost 0 bases and 8 bases respectively, with 14 bases between them. The germline gives CDR1 LGHNA, CDR2 YSLEER. The CDR3 region has the DNA TGCGCCAGCAGCCAAGAAGGCCAGGGGGGGGACATTCAGTACTTC. This codes for CASSQEGQGGDIQYF.

This clonotype appeared many times. The chain combines TRBV4-2 with TRBJ1-2; 9 positions agree with TRBD1. V trimming: 0 bases; J trimming: 6 bases; junction bases outside the gene matches: 8. The CDR3 length is 16 residues. Germline CDR1 and CDR2: LGHNA and YNFKEQ. The CDR3 DNA is TGTGCCAGCAGCCAAGATCTGGGACAGGGTCCCCATGGCTACACCTTC. It yields the protein CASSQDLGQGPHGYTF.

The chain joins TRBV7-2 to TRBJ1-1, with D perhaps matching TRBD1 (5 bases). The CDR3 extends over 16 amino acids. Germline-derived CDR1 and CDR2 are SGHTA and FQGNSA. Trimming took 2 bases from V and 5 from J, leaving 18 bases between them. The CDR3 loop is CASSLFDPGRGTEAFF. In DNA form, the CDR3 reads TGTGCCAGCAGCTTATTCGATCCAGGTAGGGGTACTGAAGCTTTCTTT. The complete variable domain, with remaining parts taken from reference TRBV7-2 and TRBJ1-1, reads GAGVSQSPSNKVTEKGKDVELRCDPISGHTALYWYRQSLGQGLEFLIYFQGNSAPDKSGLPSDRFSAERTGGSVSTLTIQRTQQEDSAVYLCASSLFDPGRGTEAFFGQGTRLTVV.

The V call is TRBV29-1, the J call TRBJ2-1, with 9 bases that match TRBD2. CDR3 length: 12 residues. Germline assignment: CDR1 SQVTM and CDR2 ANQGSEA. With 6 bases clipped from V and 8 bases from J, the junction kept 5 bases outside the gene matches. The CDR3 DNA reads as TGCAGCGTAAATAGCGGGAGCCATGAGCAGTTCTTC. This translates into CSVNSGSHEQFF.

The V and J genes are TRBV6-2 or TRBV6-3 and TRBJ2-3; 13 bases match TRBD2. Germline V lookup: CDR1 MNHEY, CDR2 SVGEGT. The CDR3 sequence is 17 residues long. V lost 0 bases and J lost 2; bases outside the gene matches: 2. CDR3 loop: CASSYSGLAGDTDTQYF. As DNA, the CDR3 is TGTGCCAGCAGTTACTCAGGACTAGCGGGGGACACAGATACGCAGTATTTT.

The sample holds many counts of this clonotype. The rearrangement joins TRBV5-1 to TRBJ1-6; D call uncertain. The CDR3 covers 16 residues. Germline assignment: CDR1 SGHRS and CDR2 YFSETQ. V gave up 4 bases and J gave up 3 bases, with 14 bases separating them. For the CDR3, the DNA is TGCGCCAGCAGCCCACGGACGGGTGTCTATAATTCACCCCTCCACTTT. Translation: CASSPRTGVYNSPLHF.

The gene calls are TRBV4-1 and TRBJ2-4, with no clear D. V lost 3 bases to trimming and J lost 5 bases, with 14 bases between them. Germline V gene lookup returns CDR1 MGHRA and CDR2 YSYEKL. The CDR3 has 15 residues. DNA of the CDR3: TGCGCCAGCAGCCATTTTTCGGACGGAGAAAACATTCAGTACTTC. This sequence encodes CASSHFSDGENIQYF.

The gene calls are TRBV20-1 and TRBJ2-2; the D is unclear. V lost 3 bases, J lost 2 bases, and 13 bases lay in between. The CDR3 extends over 15 amino acids. Germline CDR1 and CDR2: DFQATT and SNEGSKA (reference sequence). CDR3 amino acids: CSARQSGPNTGELFF. CDR3 bases: TGCAGTGCTAGGCAATCAGGCCCCAACACCGGGGAGCTGTTTTTT.

The chain joins TRBV28 to TRBJ1-3; tentative D call: TRBD1 (5 bases). Germline CDR1 is MDHEN and CDR2 is SYDVKM. V was shortened by 10 bases and J by 4 bases, with 17 bases between the two germline ends. The CDR3 runs 14 residues. In DNA form, the CDR3 reads TGTGCCACCAGCGGGGGGGTTTACGGAAACACCATATATTTT. Residues: CATSGGVYGNTIYF.

The chain employs TRBV6-1 and TRBJ1-4; no definite D call. Trimming left V 6 bases short and J 4 bases short, with 12 bases between. Germline V gene sequence: CDR1 MNHNS, CDR2 SASEGT. This CDR3 is built from 14 residues. The CDR3 loop is CASRLVEDNEKLFF. Here the CDR3 DNA reads TGTGCCAGCAGGCTCGTAGAGGATAATGAAAAACTGTTTTTT.

V usage is TRBV2 and J usage is TRBJ1-4, with a tentative D call TRBD1 (5 bases). The CDR3 sequence is 14 residues long. The germline gives CDR1 SNHLY, CDR2 FYNNEI. V lost 6 bases to trimming and J lost 6 bases, with 14 bases between them. The CDR3 here is CASSIKGTYEKLFF. Written as DNA, the CDR3 is TGTGCCAGCAGCATAAAAGGGACTTATGAAAAACTGTTTTTT.

V gene TRBV6-5 combines with J gene TRBJ1-1, with D perhaps TRBD1 (5 bases). V was shortened by 0 bases and J by 8 bases, with 13 bases between the two germline ends. CDR1 MNHEY and CDR2 SVGAGI come from the germline V gene. This CDR3 spans 14 amino acids. As DNA, the CDR3 is TGTGCCAGCAGTTACTCGGGGACGTACGCCGAAGCTTTCTTT. This translates into CASSYSGTYAEAFF.

V usage is TRBV20-1 and J usage is TRBJ2-3; 13 bases are a match to TRBD2. Trimming cost V 7 bases and J 4 bases; bases outside gene matches: 2. This CDR3 is built from 13 residues. The V gene's germline CDR1 is DFQATT and CDR2 SNEGSKA (reference sequence). CDR3 region: CSGLAGGADTQYF. In DNA form, the CDR3 reads TGCAGTGGACTAGCGGGAGGCGCAGATACGCAGTATTTT.

The V call is TRBV3-1, the J call TRBJ1-6; a weak D match, TRBD1 (6 bases). V lost 3 bases and J lost 7, with 7 bases in between. Germline V lookup: CDR1 LGHDT, CDR2 YNNKEL (reference sequence). The CDR3 contains 13 residues. The chain's CDR3 is CASSQGANSPLHF. The CDR3 DNA sequence: TGTGCCAGCAGCCAGGGGGCAAATTCACCCCTCCACTTT.

The sample holds a few counts of this clonotype. J is TRBJ1-5 and V is TRBV12-3 or TRBV12-4; TRBD1 aligns across 7 bases. The CDR3 has 17 residues. With 5 bases clipped from V and 1 base from J, the junction kept 11 bases outside the gene matches. The CDR3 DNA reads as TGTGCCAGCAGTCCTCGACAGGGAGAGATCAGCAATCAGCCCCAGCATTTT. Protein sequence: CASSPRQGEISNQPQHF.

This clonotype was counted between two and nine times. J is TRBJ1-2 and V is TRBV4-3; D is ambiguous. The V end was cut by 1 base, the J end by 6 bases, with 18 bases between. Per the germline V gene, CDR1 is LGHNA and CDR2 is YSLEER. This CDR3 contains 16 residues. The CDR3 DNA sequence: TGCGCCAGCAGCCAAGCCATCGGGAGCCCAACTAATGGCTACACCTTC. The encoded protein is CASSQAIGSPTNGYTF.

This clonotype was observed many times. This chain links TRBV2 with TRBJ1-1, with 8 bases identical to TRBD1. V trimming: 4 bases; J trimming: 4 bases; junction bases outside the gene matches: 8. The germline gives CDR1 SNHLY, CDR2 FYNNEI. This CDR3 contains 15 residues. CDR3 coding DNA: TGTGCCAGCAGTGGAGGGACAGGTATGGTCACTGAAGCTTTCTTT. Its translation: CASSGGTGMVTEAFF.

The chain has TRBV5-5 and TRBJ1-1; D may be TRBD1 (5 bases). Trimming left V 3 bases short and J 3 bases short, with 9 bases between. This CDR3 comprises 13 residues. CDR1 and CDR2 (germline): SGHKS, YYEKEE (reference sequence). The CDR3 DNA follows: TGTGCCAGCAGCTGGGGGTGGGACACTGAAGCTTTCTTT. This sequence encodes CASSWGWDTEAFF.

This chain joins TRBV28 and TRBJ2-3, with 15 bases that match TRBD2. This CDR3 comprises 20 residues. Germline CDR1 is MDHEN and CDR2 is SYDVKM. With V trimmed by 1 base and J by 3 bases, 11 bases remained unmatched. This CDR3 is CASSLFSGTSGRRGTDTQYF. DNA for the CDR3: TGTGCCAGCAGTTTATTTTCCGGGACTAGCGGGAGGCGGGGGACAGATACGCAGTATTTT.

This clonotype has more than one count but fewer than ten. The CDR3 DNA reads as TGCAGTGCTAATAGGGGGCTTTTGGACACTGAAGCTTTCTTT. It yields the protein CSANRGLLDTEAFF. This chain uses TRBV20-1 with TRBJ1-1, with 7 positions matching TRBD1. J lost 3 bases, V lost 4 bases, and 8 bases had no gene match. The CDR3 length is 14 residues. CDR1 and CDR2 (germline): DFQATT, SNEGSKA (reference sequence).

This clonotype was found a few times. J is TRBJ1-1 and V is TRBV4-3; tentative D call: TRBD1 (5 bases). The length of the CDR3 is 15 residues. Germline V lookup: CDR1 LGHNA, CDR2 YSLEER. The V end lost 3 bases, the J end lost 2 bases, and 13 bases lay between the germline ends. For the CDR3, the DNA is TGCGCCAGCAGCCACAGCGGCAGGGCTAACACTGAAGCTTTCTTT. This codes for CASSHSGRANTEAFF.

The J gene is TRBJ2-2, the V gene TRBV30; perhaps TRBD1 as D (6 bases). V was trimmed by 3 bases and J by 3 bases, leaving 17 bases between them. This CDR3 contains 16 residues. Looked up from germline, CDR1 is GTSNPN and CDR2 is SVGIG (reference sequence). The CDR3 bases are TGTGCCTGGAGATTGACCGGGACATTATACACCGGGGAGCTGTTTTTT. It translates to CAWRLTGTLYTGELFF.

This chain links TRBV7-2 with TRBJ2-2; D remains ambiguous. V was clipped by 4 bases and J by 5 bases, with 5 bases between them. The CDR3 sequence is 12 residues long. Germline V CDR1 and CDR2: SGHTA, FQGNSA. The CDR3, as DNA: TGTGCCAGCAGCTATCATACCGGGGAGCTGTTTTTT. Translation: CASSYHTGELFF.

There are a few counts of this clonotype. This chain joins TRBV29-1 and TRBJ1-2; D remains ambiguous. Trimming removed 4 bases at V and 2 bases at J, with 14 bases between. The CDR3 has 14 amino acids. Germline V CDR1 and CDR2: SQVTM, ANQGSEA. CDR3 protein: CSVVLRQVNYGYTF. The CDR3 DNA follows: TGCAGCGTTGTGTTGCGACAAGTGAACTATGGCTACACCTTC.

Written as DNA, the CDR3 is TGTGCCAGCAGCTTGAATAGGGGGCCAAGGAAGGCTTTCTTT. Its protein is CASSLNRGPRKAFF. The chain recombines TRBV5-6 with TRBJ1-1, with TRBD1 matching over 7 bases. In germline, CDR1 is SGHDT, CDR2 YYEEEE. V lost 1 base to trimming and J lost 11 bases; unmatched junction nucleotides: 11. This CDR3 has 14 amino acids.

J is TRBJ2-5 and V is TRBV18; D may be TRBD1 or TRBD2 (5 bases each). Trimming left V 4 bases short and J 5 bases short, with 14 bases between. CDR3 length equals 14 residues. CDR1 and CDR2 from the germline V gene are KGHSH and LQKENI. The CDR3 DNA sequence: TGTGCCAGCTCACGATCGACGGGGCAGGAGACCCAGTACTTC. It yields the protein CASSRSTGQETQYF.